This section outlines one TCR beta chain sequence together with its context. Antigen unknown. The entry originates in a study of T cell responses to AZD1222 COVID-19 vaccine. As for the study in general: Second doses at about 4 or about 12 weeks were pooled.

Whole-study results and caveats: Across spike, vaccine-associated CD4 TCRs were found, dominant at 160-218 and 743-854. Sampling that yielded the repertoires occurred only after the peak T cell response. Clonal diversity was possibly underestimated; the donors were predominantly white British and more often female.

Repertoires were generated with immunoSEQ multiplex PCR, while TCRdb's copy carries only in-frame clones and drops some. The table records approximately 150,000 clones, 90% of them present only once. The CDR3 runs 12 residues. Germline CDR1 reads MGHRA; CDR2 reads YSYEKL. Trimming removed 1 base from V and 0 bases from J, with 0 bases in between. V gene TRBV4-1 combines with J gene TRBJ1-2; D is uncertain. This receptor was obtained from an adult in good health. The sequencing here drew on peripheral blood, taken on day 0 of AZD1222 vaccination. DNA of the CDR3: TGCGCCAGCAGCCAAGCTAACTATGGCTACACCTTC. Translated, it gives CASSQANYGYTF.